A selection of T cell receptor beta chains follows, all from one sample in a study of CD8+ T cells in alopecia areata. Profiled with immunoSEQ multiplex PCR; TCRdb holds only in-frame clones, not every one. The table lists 65,000 to 90,000 clones, roughly 50% of them singletons, with about 6% in the top ten. The sequencing sample was made of NKG2D-high CD8+ T cells sorted from blood. All receptors come from a human donor with alopecia areata. CDR3s include the opening cysteine and the closing phenylalanine or tryptophan. A D gene is named only where the DNA matches it firmly. Expanded clones get a size class; other rows say once, few or many, or leave the size out.

j_gene: TRBJ2-3; abundance: -; len: 17; d_gene: TRBD2; v_gene: TRBV11-2; CDR3nt: TGTGCCAGCAGCCCCCTGAGCCAAGCGGGAGTTTCAGATACGCAGTATTTT; CDR3aa: CASSPLSQAGVSDTQYF
j_gene: TRBJ2-1; abundance: -; len: 14; d_gene: -; v_gene: TRBV5-1; CDR3nt: TGCGCCAGCAGCACCGGGACGGAATACAATGAGCAGTTCTTC; CDR3aa: CASSTGTEYNEQFF
j_gene: TRBJ2-1; abundance: few; len: 14; d_gene: -; v_gene: TRBV2; CDR3nt: TGTGCCAGCAGGTTCGGACGGGCCGGGGATGAGCAGTTCTTC; CDR3aa: CASRFGRAGDEQFF
j_gene: TRBJ2-3; abundance: few; len: 12; d_gene: -; v_gene: TRBV7-9; CDR3nt: TGTGCCAGCAGCTTCGCCAAAGATACGCAGTATTTT; CDR3aa: CASSFAKDTQYF
j_gene: TRBJ2-1; abundance: few; len: 15; d_gene: -; v_gene: TRBV28; CDR3nt: TGTGCCAGCAGTCCCACCAAGACCCTCTACAATGAGCAGTTCTTC; CDR3aa: CASSPTKTLYNEQFF
j_gene: TRBJ2-5; abundance: few; len: 13; d_gene: -; v_gene: TRBV29-1; CDR3nt: TGCAGCGTATGGGTAGAGTACCAAGAGACCCAGTACTTC; CDR3aa: CSVWVEYQETQYF
j_gene: TRBJ2-7; abundance: few; len: 16; d_gene: -; v_gene: TRBV23-1; CDR3nt: TGCGCCAGCAGTCAACCCGGGGCCCCATTCTCCTACGAGCAGTACTTC; CDR3aa: CASSQPGAPFSYEQYF
j_gene: TRBJ2-3; abundance: -; len: 16; d_gene: TRBD2; v_gene: TRBV11-2; CDR3nt: TGTGCCAGCACTCCAAGTGGCGGGAGTACCGCGGATACGCAGTATTTT; CDR3aa: CASTPSGGSTADTQYF
j_gene: TRBJ2-1; abundance: few; len: 14; d_gene: -; v_gene: TRBV2; CDR3nt: TGTGCCAGCAACAGCGGCGGCTCCTACAATGAGCAGTTCTTC; CDR3aa: CASNSGGSYNEQFF
j_gene: TRBJ2-7; abundance: few; len: 15; d_gene: -; v_gene: TRBV19; CDR3nt: TGTGCCAGTAGTATTTCGGCTAGCTCTGGCTACGAGCAGTACTTC; CDR3aa: CASSISASSGYEQYF
j_gene: TRBJ2-3; abundance: -; len: 15; d_gene: TRBD2; v_gene: TRBV27; CDR3nt: TGTGCCAGCAGCCAACTAGCGGAGACCACAGATACGCAGTATTTT; CDR3aa: CASSQLAETTDTQYF
j_gene: TRBJ1-1; abundance: once; len: 12; d_gene: -; v_gene: TRBV6-5; CDR3nt: TGTGCCAGCCGCCCCGGGGTCTCTGAAGCTTTCTTT; CDR3aa: CASRPGVSEAFF
j_gene: TRBJ2-1; abundance: -; len: 11; d_gene: -; v_gene: TRBV11-2; CDR3nt: TGTGCCAGCAGCCTCAGCAATGAGCAGTTCTTC; CDR3aa: CASSLSNEQFF
j_gene: TRBJ1-5; abundance: -; len: 13; d_gene: -; v_gene: TRBV27; CDR3nt: TGTGCCAGCAGTTCTGGACAGAATCAGCCCCAGCATTTT; CDR3aa: CASSSGQNQPQHF
j_gene: TRBJ2-7; abundance: -; len: 14; d_gene: -; v_gene: TRBV29-1; CDR3nt: TGCAGCGTTGAAATTAGCCCTATCACACACGAGCAGTACTTC; CDR3aa: CSVEISPITHEQYF
j_gene: TRBJ1-4; abundance: once; len: 13; d_gene: -; v_gene: TRBV7-8; CDR3nt: TGTGCCAGCAGCGCGGACAGCATCGAAAAACTGTTTTTT; CDR3aa: CASSADSIEKLFF
j_gene: TRBJ2-4; abundance: few; len: 15; d_gene: TRBD1; v_gene: TRBV5-1; CDR3nt: TGCGCCAGCAGCTTTTCGACAGGGCTCAAAAACATTCAGTACTTC; CDR3aa: CASSFSTGLKNIQYF
j_gene: TRBJ2-1; abundance: -; len: 13; d_gene: -; v_gene: TRBV29-1; CDR3nt: TGCAGCGTTGATGGGGAGCTCTACAATGAGCAGTTCTTC; CDR3aa: CSVDGELYNEQFF
j_gene: TRBJ2-7; abundance: -; len: 15; d_gene: -; v_gene: TRBV29-1; CDR3nt: TGCAGCGTTGAAGAGGGGTTGGGACTTACCTACGAGCAGTACTTC; CDR3aa: CSVEEGLGLTYEQYF
j_gene: TRBJ2-1; abundance: once; len: 13; d_gene: TRBD1; v_gene: TRBV5-6; CDR3nt: TGTGCCAGCAGCTCACAGGGGTGGGCTGAGCAGTTCTTC; CDR3aa: CASSSQGWAEQFF
j_gene: TRBJ2-2; abundance: many; len: 15; d_gene: TRBD2; v_gene: TRBV7-9; CDR3nt: TGTGCCAGCAGCCCTACTAGCGGGGAGACCGGGGAGCTGTTTTTT; CDR3aa: CASSPTSGETGELFF